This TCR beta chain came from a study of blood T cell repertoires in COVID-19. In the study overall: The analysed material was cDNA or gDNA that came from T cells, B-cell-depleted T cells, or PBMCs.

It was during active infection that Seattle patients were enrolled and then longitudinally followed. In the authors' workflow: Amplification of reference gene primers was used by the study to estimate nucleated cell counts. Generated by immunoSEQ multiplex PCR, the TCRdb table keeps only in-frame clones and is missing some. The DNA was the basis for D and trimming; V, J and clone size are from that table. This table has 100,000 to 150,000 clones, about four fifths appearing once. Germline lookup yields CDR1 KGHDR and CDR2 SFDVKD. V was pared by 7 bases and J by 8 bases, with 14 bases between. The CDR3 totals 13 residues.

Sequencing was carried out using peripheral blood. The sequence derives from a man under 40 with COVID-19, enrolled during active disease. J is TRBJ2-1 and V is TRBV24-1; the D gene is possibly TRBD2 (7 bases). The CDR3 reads CATRGGELYEQFF. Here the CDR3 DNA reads TGTGCCACCAGAGGGGGGGAACTATATGAGCAGTTCTTC.